Listed below are T cell receptor beta chains from one sample, sequenced in a study of Graves' ophthalmopathy and Graves' hyperthyroidism. TCRdb processed the multiplex PCR reads anew with MiXCR; each CDR3 protein has one entry. The sample lists a few hundred thousand distinct CDR3 sequences, around 19% seen once, with about 1.6% in the top ten. Material: peripheral blood. The receptors derive from a woman aged 18-35 years with Graves' ophthalmopathy. Both conserved end residues are part of each CDR3. Each record gives: V gene, D gene, J gene, CDR3 length, clone size, CDR3 DNA, CDR3 protein. D genes are given only for firm matches. Clone size, where shown, is once, few, many, or a class for clones that have expanded.

v_call: TRBV5-1
d_call: TRBD2
j_call: TRBJ2-5
cdr3_length: 15
clone_size: many
cdr3_nt: TGCGCCAGCAGCTTGGAGAGCGGGAGGCAAGAGACCCAGTACTTC
cdr3_aa: CASSLESGRQETQYF

v_call: TRBV11-2
d_call: TRBD1
j_call: TRBJ1-3
cdr3_length: 14
clone_size: many
cdr3_nt: TGTGCCAGCAGCTCTGGACAGGCTGGAAACACCATATATTTT
cdr3_aa: CASSSGQAGNTIYF

v_call: TRBV7-8
d_call: .
j_call: TRBJ1-1
cdr3_length: 18
clone_size: .
cdr3_nt: TGTGCCAGCAGCTCCCCTGGGATGAGGGCCCCCCCGAACACTGAAGCTTTCTTT
cdr3_aa: CASSSPGMRAPPNTEAFF

v_call: TRBV18
d_call: .
j_call: TRBJ1-6
cdr3_length: 14
clone_size: many
cdr3_nt: TGTGCCAGCTCACCACCAGGGCGAGATTCACCCCTCCACTTT
cdr3_aa: CASSPPGRDSPLHF

v_call: TRBV6-4
d_call: TRBD2
j_call: TRBJ2-4
cdr3_length: 20
clone_size: many
cdr3_nt: TGTGCCAGCCCTACAAGGCTAGCGGGGGGTCCCGTACTCAGAAAAAACATTCAGTACTTC
cdr3_aa: CASPTRLAGGPVLRKNIQYF

v_call: TRBV28
d_call: .
j_call: TRBJ2-7
cdr3_length: 14
clone_size: many
cdr3_nt: TGTGCCAGCAGTGATTCGCCCGCTTCCTACGAGCAGTACTTC
cdr3_aa: CASSDSPASYEQYF

v_call: TRBV9
d_call: .
j_call: TRBJ1-1
cdr3_length: 16
clone_size: many
cdr3_nt: TGTGCCAGCAGCGTAGCTTTTCGAGGCATGAACACTGAAGCTTTCTTT
cdr3_aa: CASSVAFRGMNTEAFF

v_call: TRBV12-3/TRBV12-4
d_call: .
j_call: TRBJ1-3
cdr3_length: 13
clone_size: many
cdr3_nt: TGTGCCATCAATATAAACTCTGGAAACACCATATATTTT
cdr3_aa: CAININSGNTIYF

v_call: TRBV11-2
d_call: .
j_call: TRBJ1-5
cdr3_length: 14
clone_size: many
cdr3_nt: TGTGCCAGCAGCCTCTCTCCAGGGTCCCAGCCCCAGCATTTT
cdr3_aa: CASSLSPGSQPQHF

v_call: TRBV30
d_call: .
j_call: TRBJ1-1
cdr3_length: 14
clone_size: .
cdr3_nt: TGTGCCTGGAGTCCCCAAGACAGGAACACTGAAGCTTTCTTT
cdr3_aa: CAWSPQDRNTEAFF